This record looks at one T cell receptor (beta chain) sequence and its context. Its antigen is still unknown. Gene names refer to mouse genes. The CDR3 extends 4 residues past the end of the read, so its final part is completed from the germline J gene. The sample has other DNA sequences that encode this CDR3 too. This sample was taken from a study of CD8+ T cells in alopecia areata. Background on the study: Skin grafts from approximately 6-13-month-old C3H/HeJ donors with spontaneous alopecia were placed on approximately 6-11-week-old female C3H/HeJ mice. Study-wide points: Scalp specimens additionally yield sequences from normal skin's resident alphabeta T cells.

CD4, CD8alpha, NKG2D, NKG2ACE and other markers were used to sort pooled cutaneous lymph node cells. Extraction and reverse transcription of RNA yielded cDNA as the sequencing template. TCRdb keeps only in-frame clones here, not all; method: immunoSEQ multiplex PCR. The sample includes 250,000 or so clones, none of them occurring once. The germline V and J ends were trimmed by 0 bases and 1 base, with 4 bases remaining between them. The CDR3 has 13 residues. Germline V gene sequence: CDR1 NSHNY, CDR2 SYGAGN. Sequenced input: CD4+ T cells sorted from a lymph node. The clonotype originates from a C3H/HeJ mouse with alopecia areata. The mouse line has the MHC haplotype H2-k. The rearrangement uses TRBV13-1 and TRBJ1-2; D gene ambiguous. The CDR3 sequence is CASSDDQNSDYTF. The sequenced part of the CDR3 DNA is TGTGCCAGCAGTGATGATCAAAACTCC.